This T cell receptor beta chain is drawn from a study of beta chain features in type 1 diabetes. Overall study context: Patients and healthy donors were similar in age, gender and cell yields. The study's findings and limits: Whether HLA type influences TCRB rearrangement remained unresolved here.

As every portion of the isolated RNA was reverse transcribed, the sequencing read expressed TCRB transcripts. Some clones are missing from TCRdb's copy, which holds only in-frame ones; the method was immunoSEQ multiplex PCR. The sample lists about 290,000 clones, about 8% occurring once. This CDR3 region has 13 residues. Germline CDR1 is KGHSH and CDR2 is LQKENI. V was clipped by 3 bases and J by 2 bases, with 8 bases between them. This clone was picked up a small number of times. Its antigen is undetermined. Distinct nucleotide sequences in the sample also encode this CDR3. The J gene is TRBJ2-7, the V gene TRBV18; D uncertain. Sequenced material: central memory CD4+ T cells from blood. The TCR comes from a woman younger than 35 in good health. This chain's CDR3 is CASSPGSTYEQYV. CDR3 nucleotide sequence: TGTGCCAGCTCACCCGGCAGTACCTACGAGCAGTACGTC.